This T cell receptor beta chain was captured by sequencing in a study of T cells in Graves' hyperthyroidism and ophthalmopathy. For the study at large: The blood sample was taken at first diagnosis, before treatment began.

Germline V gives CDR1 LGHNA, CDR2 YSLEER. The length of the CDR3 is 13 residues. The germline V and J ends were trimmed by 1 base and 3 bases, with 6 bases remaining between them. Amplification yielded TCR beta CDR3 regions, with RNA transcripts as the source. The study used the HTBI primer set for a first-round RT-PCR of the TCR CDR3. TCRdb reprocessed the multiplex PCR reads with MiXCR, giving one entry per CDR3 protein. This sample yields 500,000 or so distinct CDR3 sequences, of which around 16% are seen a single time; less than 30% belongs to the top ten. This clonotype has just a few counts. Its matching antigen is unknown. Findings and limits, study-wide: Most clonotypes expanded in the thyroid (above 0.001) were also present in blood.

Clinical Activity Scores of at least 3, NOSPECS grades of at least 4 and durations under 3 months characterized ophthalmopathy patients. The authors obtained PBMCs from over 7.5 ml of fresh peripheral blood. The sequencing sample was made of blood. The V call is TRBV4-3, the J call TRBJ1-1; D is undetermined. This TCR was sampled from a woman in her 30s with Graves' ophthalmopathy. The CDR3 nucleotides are TGCGCCAGCAGCCAAGTACAGTACACTGAAGCTTTCTTT. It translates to CASSQVQYTEAFF.